What follows is one T cell receptor beta chain and its context. Assay: immunoSEQ multiplex PCR; the TCRdb copy retains only in-frame clones and omits some. The data hold under 250,000 clones, with about nine tenths observed a single time. The data are from a study of blood T cell repertoires in COVID-19. Unmatched junction bases numbered 8, after V lost 3 bases and J lost 6 bases. Germline CDR1 and CDR2: SGDLS and YYNGEE. CDR3 length equals 15 residues. V gene TRBV9 combines with J gene TRBJ2-1; TRBD1 aligns across 8 bases. The source of this sequence is a woman aged 40 to 50 with acute or convalescent COVID-19. The sample consisted of peripheral blood. The CDR3 is CASSAGQDPFNEQFF. In DNA form, the CDR3 reads TGTGCCAGCAGCGCGGGACAGGACCCCTTCAATGAGCAGTTCTTC. Combining the CDR3 with reference TRBV9 and TRBJ2-1 gives the whole variable domain DSGVTQTPKHLITATGQRVTLRCSPRSGDLSVYWYQQSLDQGLQFLIQYYNGEERAKGNILERFSAQQFPDLHSELNLSSLELGDSALYFCASSAGQDPFNEQFFGPGTRLTVL.